The 24 T cell receptor beta chains below were found in one sample sequenced in a study of T cells in tumors after PD-1 blockade. The repertoire was sequenced with immunoSEQ multiplex PCR; TCRdb's copy has only in-frame clones and lacks some. This sample has over 30,000 clones, with around 78% found just once. Sequenced material: PBMCs, taken before anti-PD-1 treatment. These receptors were taken from a human donor with basal cell carcinoma.

This CDR3 is CASRRGQGLHDTQYF. CDR3 nucleotides: TGTGCCAGCAGGAGAGGACAGGGCCTCCACGATACGCAGTATTTT. V and J are TRBV27 and TRBJ2-3; 8 bases agree with TRBD1. Trimming took 6 bases from V and 6 from J; bases not matched to a gene: 11. Looked up from germline, CDR1 is MNHEY and CDR2 is SMNVEV (reference sequence). This CDR3 region has 15 residues.

The CDR3 loop is CASSQDPRIRGMNTEAFF. CDR3 sequence (DNA): TGTGCCAGCAGCCAAGATCCCCGGATTAGGGGAATGAACACTGAAGCTTTCTTT. This rearrangement joins TRBV14 to TRBJ1-1, with D perhaps TRBD1 (5 bases). Germline values: CDR1 SGHDN, CDR2 FVKESK. V lost 0 bases to trimming and J lost 0 bases, with 17 bases between them. The CDR3 spans 18 residues.

V usage is TRBV7-3 and J usage is TRBJ2-7; tentative D call: TRBD2 (7 bases). Trimming stripped 5 bases from V and 2 bases from J, with 19 bases between. The CDR3 totals 16 residues. CDR1 is SGHTA, CDR2 FQGTGA, per germline. The CDR3 protein is CASSPKGGRQPYEQYF. The CDR3 region has the DNA TGTGCCAGCAGCCCGAAGGGGGGGCGCCAACCCTACGAGCAGTACTTC.

V gene TRBV30 combines with J gene TRBJ1-4; 7 positions match TRBD1. The CDR3 length is 14 residues. The germline gives CDR1 GTSNPN, CDR2 SVGIG (reference sequence). The trim removed 4 bases at V and 7 bases at J, leaving 9 bases unmatched. DNA for the CDR3: TGTGCCTGGACCAGACAGGGAAGGGGTGAAAAACTGTTTTTT. Amino acid sequence: CAWTRQGRGEKLFF.

This rearrangement joins TRBV6-6 to TRBJ1-4, with 11 positions matching TRBD1. The CDR3 extends over 16 amino acids. The V segment lost 7 bases and the J segment 4 bases; nucleotides outside the gene matches: 8. Germline CDR1 and CDR2: MNHNY and SVGAGI (reference sequence). The CDR3 reads CASKGTGGRFNEKLFF. CDR3 sequence (DNA): TGTGCCAGCAAAGGGACAGGGGGTCGATTTAATGAAAAACTGTTTTTT.

The genes are TRBV5-8 and TRBJ1-3; TRBD1 matches at 9 bases. Germline CDR1 reads SGHTS; CDR2 reads YDEGEE. The V segment lost 0 bases and the J segment 0 bases; nucleotides outside the gene matches: 7. The CDR3 runs 18 residues. In nucleotides, the CDR3 is TGTGCCAGCAGCTTGGCGGGGACAGGGCTTAGCTCTGGAAACACCATATATTTT. Translation gives CASSLAGTGLSSGNTIYF.

The J gene is TRBJ2-3, the V gene TRBV9, with 8 bases identical to TRBD2. CDR1 and CDR2 (germline): SGDLS, YYNGEE. V lost 4 bases to trimming and J lost 2 bases; unmatched junction nucleotides: 9. This CDR3 has 16 amino acids. The CDR3 DNA follows: TGTGCCAGCAGCCCCCGGGGGGGTCCACCCACAGATACGCAGTATTTT. The encoded protein is CASSPRGGPPTDTQYF.

The gene calls are TRBV4-3 and TRBJ1-6, with D possibly being TRBD1 (6 bases). Per the germline V gene, CDR1 is LGHNA and CDR2 is YSLEER. Trimming took 1 base from V and 9 from J, leaving 16 bases between them. The CDR3 totals 16 residues. The CDR3 nucleotides are TGCGCCAGCAGCCAAGCGCTGGCAGGGGCAGGTTCACCCCTCCACTTT. It yields the protein CASSQALAGAGSPLHF.

By frequency in the sample, this clone is medium-sized. The chain couples TRBV4-2 to TRBJ1-6; no clear D gene. V was shortened by 2 bases and J by 6 bases, with 11 bases between the two germline ends. Germline V gene data show CDR1 as LGHNA and CDR2 as YNFKEQ. This CDR3 comprises 15 residues. The CDR3 protein is CASSQQVKGNSPLHF. The CDR3 DNA sequence: TGTGCCAGCAGCCAACAAGTAAAGGGTAATTCACCCCTCCACTTT.

This clone showed up just a few times. This chain links TRBV19 with TRBJ1-3; D uncertain. The germline CDR1 and CDR2 sequences are LNHDA and SQIVND (reference sequence). The CDR3 consists of 16 residues. V gave up 6 bases and J gave up 0 bases, with 15 bases separating them. This CDR3 reads CASSRRRASSGNTIYF. CDR3 sequence (DNA): TGTGCCAGTAGCCGGAGGAGGGCCTCCTCTGGAAACACCATATATTTT.

The chain has TRBV30 and TRBJ2-3, with D perhaps TRBD1 (7 bases). CDR1 is GTSNPN, CDR2 SVGIG, per germline (reference sequence). Trimming shortened V by 7 bases and J by 0 bases, and 17 bases separated the two germline ends. The CDR3 is 15 amino acids. The CDR3 loop is CASGDRVDSTDTQYF. DNA for the CDR3: TGTGCCTCGGGAGACAGGGTCGATAGCACAGATACGCAGTATTTT.

The rearrangement links TRBV30 to TRBJ2-4; no reliable D call. The V and J ends lost 5 bases and 11 bases respectively, with 13 bases between them. This CDR3 comprises 11 residues. CDR1 is GTSNPN, CDR2 SVGIG, per germline (reference sequence). For the CDR3, the DNA is TGTGCCTGGGCCGTGGGGTCCTTTCAGTACTTC. Protein product: CAWAVGSFQYF.

The chain uses TRBV4-2 and TRBJ2-7; 9 bases fit TRBD2. The CDR3 has 15 amino acids. Trimming at V came to 3 bases and at J to 2 bases, leaving 5 bases not matched to a gene. Per the germline V gene, CDR1 is LGHNA and CDR2 is YNFKEQ. For the CDR3, the DNA is TGTGCCAGCAGCCACTCTAGCGGGAATGCCTACGAGCAGTACTTC. It translates to CASSHSSGNAYEQYF.

The chain is built from TRBV6-4 and TRBJ2-5; TRBD1 matches 8 bases. The CDR3 contains 13 residues. Germline CDR1 and CDR2: MRHNA and SNTAGT. Trimming at V came to 5 bases and at J to 5 bases, leaving 4 bases not matched to a gene. The CDR3 here is CASSPGGGETQYF. CDR3 DNA sequence: TGTGCCAGCAGTCCAGGGGGCGGGGAGACCCAGTACTTC.

The chain employs TRBV5-6 and TRBJ1-2; D is ambiguous. Germline assignment: CDR1 SGHDT and CDR2 YYEEEE. Trimming shortened V by 4 bases and J by 4 bases, and 8 bases separated the two germline ends. The CDR3 has 12 amino acids. CDR3 sequence reads: CASSERSYGYTF. CDR3 DNA: TGTGCCAGCAGCGAAAGGAGCTATGGCTACACCTTC.

The J gene is TRBJ2-1, the V gene TRBV21-1; the DNA was not used to check the table's D call, TRBD2. TRBV21-1 is flagged as a pseudogene. The CDR3 is 18 residues long. Here the CDR3 DNA reads TGTGCCAGCAGCAAAGCGGGGACTAGCGGGAGTTCCTTCAATGAGCAGTTCTTC. This translates into CASSKAGTSGSSFNEQFF.

CDR3 protein: CAISDTGTPNEKLFF. For the CDR3, the DNA is TGTGCCATCAGTGATACCGGGACGCCTAATGAAAAACTGTTTTTT. The gene calls are TRBV10-3 and TRBJ1-4, with a tentative D call TRBD1 (5 bases). Germline V gene lookup returns CDR1 ENHRY and CDR2 SYGVKD. The CDR3 runs to 15 residues. V lost 3 bases to trimming and J lost 3 bases, with 11 bases between them.

The chain carries TRBV4-3 and TRBJ2-1; D is possibly TRBD2 (6 bases). V shed 4 bases and J shed 10 bases, with 23 bases lying between them. Germline V lookup: CDR1 LGHNA, CDR2 YSLEER. The CDR3 extends over 16 amino acids. CDR3 sequence: CASSPQASGAGREQFF. Written as DNA, the CDR3 is TGCGCCAGCAGCCCCCAGGCGTCGGGAGCGGGCAGGGAGCAGTTCTTC.

V gene TRBV24-1 combines with J gene TRBJ2-1, with 8 bases matching TRBD2. This CDR3 is 18 amino acids long. Germline V gene lookup returns CDR1 KGHDR and CDR2 SFDVKD. The ends lost 1 base at V and 0 bases at J; junction bases unmatched: 7. CDR3 amino acids: CATSDFTSGGTSYNEQFF. CDR3 nucleotide sequence: TGTGCCACCAGTGATTTCACTAGCGGAGGGACCTCCTACAATGAGCAGTTCTTC.

The chain's CDR3 is CASSLGSGRAQGHEQYF. CDR3 in DNA: TGTGCCAGCAGCTTGGGGAGCGGGAGGGCCCAGGGCCACGAGCAGTACTTC. The rearrangement joins TRBV5-6 to TRBJ2-7; 10 nucleotides match TRBD2. The J segment lost 5 bases and the V segment lost 0 bases, leaving 11 bases of the junction unmatched. Germline V lookup: CDR1 SGHDT, CDR2 YYEEEE. The CDR3 loop spans 17 amino acids.

J is TRBJ2-2 and V is TRBV5-1; no clear D gene. There are 13 residues in the CDR3. Germline lookup yields CDR1 SGHRS and CDR2 YFSETQ. V gave up 5 bases and J gave up 0 bases, with 5 bases separating them. CDR3: CASRNSNTGELFF. The DNA of the CDR3 is TGCGCCAGCAGGAATTCGAACACCGGGGAGCTGTTTTTT.

V is TRBV19 and J is TRBJ2-6; D remains unclear. CDR1 is LNHDA and CDR2 is SQIVND in the germline V gene (reference sequence). V shed 5 bases and J shed 4 bases, with 15 bases lying between them. CDR3 length: 16 amino acids. CDR3 coding DNA: TGTGCCAGTAGTCCCACAGTTCTCGGCGGGGCCAACGTCCTGACTTTC. As protein: CASSPTVLGGANVLTF.

The chain joins TRBV24-1 to TRBJ2-3; D ambiguous. The germline V gene encodes CDR1 KGHDR and CDR2 SFDVKD. V shed 4 bases and J shed 2 bases, with 15 bases lying between them. The CDR3 contains 16 residues. CDR3 residues: CATSDLDATVTDTQYF. CDR3 nucleotide sequence: TGTGCCACCAGTGACCTCGATGCTACCGTCACAGATACGCAGTATTTT.

V gene TRBV9 combines with J gene TRBJ2-1; the match to TRBD2 covers 7 bases. CDR1 SGDLS and CDR2 YYNGEE come from the germline V gene. Trimming at V came to 0 bases and at J to 5 bases, leaving 11 bases not matched to a gene. This CDR3 region has 17 residues. CDR3 in DNA: TGTGCCAGCAGCGTAGAGATTTCGGCGGGGGTCCACAATGAGCAGTTCTTC. Protein sequence: CASSVEISAGVHNEQFF.